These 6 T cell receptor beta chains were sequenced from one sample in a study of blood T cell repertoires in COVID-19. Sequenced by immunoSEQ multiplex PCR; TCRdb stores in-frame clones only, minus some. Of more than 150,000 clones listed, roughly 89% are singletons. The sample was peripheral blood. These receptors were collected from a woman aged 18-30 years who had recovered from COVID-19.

CDR3 coding DNA: TGCGCCAGCAGCTGGAGGGGAGAAAGCTACGAGCAGTACTTC. Translating gives CASSWRGESYEQYF. J is TRBJ2-7 and V is TRBV5-1, with a tentative D call TRBD2 (6 bases). CDR1 and CDR2 from the germline V gene are SGHRS and YFSETQ. The V gene lost 3 bases and the J gene lost 3 bases, with 13 bases spanning the gap. This CDR3 is 14 amino acids long.

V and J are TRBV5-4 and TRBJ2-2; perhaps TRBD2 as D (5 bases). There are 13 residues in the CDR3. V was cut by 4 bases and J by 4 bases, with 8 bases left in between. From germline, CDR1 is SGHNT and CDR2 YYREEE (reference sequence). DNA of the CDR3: TGTGCCAGCAGCAGGAGCGGCACCGGGGAGCTGTTTTTT. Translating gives CASSRSGTGELFF.

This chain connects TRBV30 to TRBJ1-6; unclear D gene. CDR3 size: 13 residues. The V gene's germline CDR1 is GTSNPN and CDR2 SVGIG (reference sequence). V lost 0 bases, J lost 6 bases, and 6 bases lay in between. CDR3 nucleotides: TGTGCCTGGAGTGTCACAGCTAATTCACCCCTCCACTTT. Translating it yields CAWSVTANSPLHF.

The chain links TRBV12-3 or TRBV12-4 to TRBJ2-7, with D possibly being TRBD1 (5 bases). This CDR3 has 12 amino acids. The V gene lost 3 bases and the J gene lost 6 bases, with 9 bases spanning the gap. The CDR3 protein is CASSFAGLEQYF. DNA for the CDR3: TGTGCCAGCAGTTTTGCAGGGCTCGAGCAGTACTTC.

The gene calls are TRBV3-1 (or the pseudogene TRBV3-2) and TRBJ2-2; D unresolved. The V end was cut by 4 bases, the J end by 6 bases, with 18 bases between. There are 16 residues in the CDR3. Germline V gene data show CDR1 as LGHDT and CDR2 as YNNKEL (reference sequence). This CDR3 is CASSPSGVRWSGELFF. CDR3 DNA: TGTGCCAGCAGCCCCTCGGGTGTAAGGTGGTCCGGGGAGCTGTTTTTT.

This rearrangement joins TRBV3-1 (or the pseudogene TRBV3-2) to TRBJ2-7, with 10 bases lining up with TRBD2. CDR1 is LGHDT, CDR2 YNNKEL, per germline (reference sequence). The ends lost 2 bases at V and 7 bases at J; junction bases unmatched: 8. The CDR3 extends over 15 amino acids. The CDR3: CASSQRAGGPGEQYV. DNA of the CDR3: TGTGCCAGCAGCCAAAGAGCGGGAGGGCCGGGGGAGCAGTACGTC.